Below, 24 T cell receptor beta chains from the same sample are listed, as sequenced in a study of T-cell reconstitution after alpha-beta-depleted transplantation in children. The library targeted TCRbeta and was prepared with unique molecular identifiers. TCRdb ran MiXCR on the PCR reads and lists one entry per CDR3 protein. The sample yields just over 950,000 distinct CDR3 sequences, about 29% seen once. Sequencing used PBMCs, mostly from graft donor cells, obtained 360 days after TCRalphabeta/CD19-depleted stem cell transplant. All receptors come from a boy under two years old who had a stem cell transplant for SCID, so the T cells may come from the graft donor.

This clonotype turned up a few times. V gene TRBV2 combines with J gene TRBJ2-3; D may correspond to TRBD1 or TRBD2 (5 bases each). This CDR3 region has 15 residues. The V and J ends lost 3 bases and 3 bases respectively, with 13 bases between them. Germline CDR1 reads SNHLY; CDR2 reads FYNNEI. CDR3 DNA: TGTGCCAGCAGTGAGGGGGTCCTGAGGACAGATACGCAGTATTTT. Its translation: CASSEGVLRTDTQYF.

CDR3 protein: CSMLQGADPQAFF. The CDR3 DNA follows: TGCAGCATGTTACAGGGGGCGGATCCCCAAGCTTTCTTT. The V call is TRBV29-1, the J call TRBJ1-1, with 9 bases matching TRBD1. Germline loops: CDR1 SQVTM, CDR2 ANQGSEA. The length of the CDR3 is 13 residues. The V segment lost 8 bases and the J segment 9 bases; nucleotides outside the gene matches: 13.

The chain is built from TRBV9 and TRBJ1-3; 11 nucleotides agree with TRBD1. Germline-derived CDR1 and CDR2 are SGDLS and YYNGEE. The CDR3 contains 16 residues. V was clipped by 2 bases and J by 3 bases; unmatched bases: 4. The CDR3 reads CASSVRTGGGGNTIYF. DNA of the CDR3: TGTGCCAGCAGCGTCCGGACAGGGGGCGGTGGAAACACCATATATTTT. Filled out from reference TRBV9 and TRBJ1-3, the complete variable domain reads DSGVTQTPKHLITATGQRVTLRCSPRSGDLSVYWYQQSLDQGLQFLIQYYNGEERAKGNILERFSAQQFPDLHSELNLSSLELGDSALYFCASSVRTGGGGNTIYFGEGSWLTVV.

Only a few counts were recorded for this clonotype. The chain uses TRBV7-2 and TRBJ2-1; 14 nucleotides match TRBD2. The trim removed 3 bases at V and 10 bases at J, leaving 5 bases unmatched. CDR3 length: 15 amino acids. Germline CDR1 SGHTA, CDR2 FQGNSA. The CDR3 is CASSLWTSGGSEQFF. As DNA, the CDR3 is TGTGCCAGCAGCTTGTGGACTAGCGGGGGGTCCGAGCAGTTCTTC.

The chain couples TRBV11-2 to TRBJ1-6; D uncertain. The ends were cut back, 2 bases at V and 9 bases at J, with 11 bases in the middle. CDR3 length: 14 amino acids. Germline CDR1 is SGHAT and CDR2 is FQNNGV. DNA of the CDR3: TGTGCCAGCAGCTTAAGCCCAGCGGGTTCACCCCTCCACTTT. Its protein is CASSLSPAGSPLHF.

The chain is built from TRBV12-3 or TRBV12-4 and TRBJ1-5; D call uncertain. Trimming removed 7 bases at V and 3 bases at J, with 19 bases between. CDR3 length equals 16 residues. The CDR3 DNA sequence: TGTGCCAGCACGGGGTCCGGGAACACCTACAATCAGCCCCAGCATTTT. Its translation: CASTGSGNTYNQPQHF.

At least ten counts were recorded for this clonotype. The V call is TRBV3-1, the J call TRBJ2-7; D call uncertain. The CDR3 extends over 13 amino acids. V lost 1 base, J lost 3 bases, and 7 bases lay in between. Looked up from germline, CDR1 is LGHDT and CDR2 is YNNKEL (reference sequence). CDR3 in DNA: TGTGCCAGCAGCCAAGGGCAGGTCTACGAGCAGTACTTC. Translated, it gives CASSQGQVYEQYF.

The CDR3 protein is CASSKVVGQGLSGANVLTF. CDR3 nucleotides: TGTGCCAGCAGCAAAGTTGTAGGACAGGGCCTCTCTGGGGCCAACGTCCTGACTTTC. The chain couples TRBV21-1 to TRBJ2-6; TRBD1 is taken as the D call from the table, unchecked against the DNA. TRBV21-1 is deemed a pseudogene. The CDR3 has 19 residues.

The chain joins TRBV6-1 to TRBJ1-4; the D is unclear. Deletions cut 5 bases from V and 8 bases from J, with 24 bases between. The CDR3 is 17 amino acids. Germline assignment: CDR1 MNHNS and CDR2 SASEGT. The chain's CDR3 is CASSPGPHDGYREKLFF. The CDR3 nucleotides are TGTGCCAGCAGTCCGGGCCCTCATGACGGGTATAGGGAAAAACTGTTTTTT.

This clonotype occurred a few times. V is TRBV4-2 and J is TRBJ2-7; no clear D. The CDR3 spans 15 residues. CDR1 and CDR2 from the germline V gene are LGHNA and YNFKEQ. The ends were cut back, 3 bases at V and 2 bases at J, with 14 bases in the middle. CDR3 sequence reads: CASSQTPSTPYEQYF. As DNA, the CDR3 is TGTGCCAGCAGCCAGACCCCGAGTACCCCCTACGAGCAGTACTTC.

This chain joins TRBV14 and TRBJ2-6; D is unclear. The germline V and J ends were trimmed by 1 base and 0 bases, with 13 bases remaining between them. Per the germline V gene, CDR1 is SGHDN and CDR2 is FVKESK. The CDR3 is 18 residues long. The CDR3 sequence is CASSQGGGFISGANVLTF. The CDR3 DNA is TGTGCCAGCAGCCAAGGTGGCGGATTCATCTCTGGGGCCAACGTCCTGACTTTC.

The CDR3 sequence: CASSLDGSGGYNEQFF. The CDR3 DNA reads as TGCGCCAGCAGCTTGGATGGTAGCGGGGGCTACAATGAGCAGTTCTTC. The chain uses TRBV5-1 and TRBJ2-1; 9 bases fit TRBD2. The V and J ends lost 0 bases and 3 bases, in that order; junction bases with no gene match: 4. The CDR3 is 16 amino acids. Germline values: CDR1 SGHRS, CDR2 YFSETQ.

The chain joins TRBV20-1 to TRBJ2-1; D is perhaps TRBD1 (6 bases). The V end was cut by 2 bases, the J end by 10 bases, with 15 bases between. The CDR3 is made up of 13 amino acids. CDR1 is DFQATT, CDR2 SNEGSKA, per germline (reference sequence). CDR3 nucleotides: TGCAGTGCTAGACCTATTACAGGGTACGAGCAGTTCTTC. Residues: CSARPITGYEQFF.

This clonotype has more than one count but fewer than ten. The V and J genes are TRBV29-1 and TRBJ2-1; D is perhaps TRBD1 (7 bases). CDR1 and CDR2 (germline): SQVTM, ANQGSEA. V was pared by 4 bases and J by 0 bases, with 13 bases between. The CDR3 extends over 15 amino acids. The CDR3 bases are TGCAGCGTTGCCAGGGGGGCTGACTCCTACAATGAGCAGTTCTTC. This sequence encodes CSVARGADSYNEQFF.

This clonotype was picked up a small number of times. V usage is TRBV20-1 and J usage is TRBJ2-3, with a possible D match to TRBD2 (6 bases). CDR1 is DFQATT, CDR2 SNEGSKA, per germline (reference sequence). Trimming stripped 3 bases from V and 2 bases from J, with 18 bases between. CDR3 size: 16 residues. CDR3 in DNA: TGCAGTGCTAGGGAATTCGGGACGGGGGACACAGATACGCAGTATTTT. It translates to CSAREFGTGDTDTQYF.

This chain uses TRBV7-2 with TRBJ1-6, with D tentatively TRBD1 (6 bases). Germline V gene sequence: CDR1 SGHTA, CDR2 FQGNSA. V was clipped by 9 bases and J by 9 bases, with 15 bases between them. The CDR3 is made up of 13 amino acids. CDR3 nucleotide sequence: TGTGCCAGTAGGGACAAGTTGGTTTCACCCCTCCACTTT. Its protein product is CASRDKLVSPLHF.

This clonotype has a handful of counts. The rearrangement uses TRBV12-3 or TRBV12-4 and TRBJ2-1; D gene unclear. This CDR3 spans 14 amino acids. Trimming left V 0 bases short and J 3 bases short, with 6 bases between. The CDR3 region has the DNA TGTGCCAGCAGTTTAGCCCTCGACTACAATGAGCAGTTCTTC. It yields the protein CASSLALDYNEQFF.

The chain couples TRBV12-3 or TRBV12-4 to TRBJ1-1; D might be TRBD1 (5 bases). The V and J ends lost 5 bases and 3 bases respectively, with 16 bases between them. The CDR3 length is 15 residues. CDR3 loop: CASSPWGVMDTEAFF. Written as DNA, the CDR3 is TGTGCCAGCAGTCCGTGGGGGGTTATGGACACTGAAGCTTTCTTT.

This clonotype was counted a few times. This chain uses TRBV20-1 with TRBJ1-1, with D unclear. In germline, CDR1 is DFQATT, CDR2 SNEGSKA (reference sequence). V was cut by 6 bases and J by 1 base, with 18 bases left in between. This CDR3 is built from 15 residues. The CDR3 spells CSATKVRTRNTEAFF. The CDR3 coding sequence is TGCAGTGCCACCAAAGTACGGACCAGGAACACTGAAGCTTTCTTT.

A few counts support this clonotype. The chain recombines TRBV29-1 with TRBJ1-1; D is unclear. The CDR3 is made up of 13 amino acids. Germline CDR1 SQVTM, CDR2 ANQGSEA. V was trimmed by 4 bases and J by 5 bases, leaving 14 bases between them. The CDR3 DNA reads as TGCAGCGTTGCCGGGGATGCGAGGACTGAAGCTTTCTTT. Amino acids: CSVAGDARTEAFF.

The rearrangement joins TRBV15 to TRBJ2-4; the D call may be TRBD1 or TRBD2 (6 bases each). Per germline, CDR1 LNHNV and CDR2 YYDKDF (reference sequence). This CDR3 has 14 amino acids. Trimming shortened V by 5 bases and J by 9 bases, and 17 bases separated the two germline ends. The CDR3 DNA is TGTGCCACCAGCCTCTTTAGTGAGGGGGGCATTCAGTACTTC. Translating it yields CATSLFSEGGIQYF.

In its sample, this clonotype was seen many times. The rearrangement uses TRBV7-2 and TRBJ2-5; D is perhaps TRBD2 (7 bases). Trimming removed 5 bases from V and 5 bases from J, with 15 bases in between. Germline loops: CDR1 SGHTA, CDR2 FQGNSA. The CDR3 contains 14 residues. The CDR3 sequence: CASSLGGPGETQYF. CDR3 nucleotide sequence: TGTGCCAGCAGCCTGGGGGGGCCCGGGGAGACCCAGTACTTC.

The rearrangement joins TRBV29-1 to TRBJ2-2, with D possibly matching TRBD1 (5 bases). Germline V gene lookup returns CDR1 SQVTM and CDR2 ANQGSEA. Trimming left V 4 bases short and J 0 bases short, with 9 bases between. The CDR3 totals 14 residues. The CDR3 reads CSVAIRANTGELFF. Here the CDR3 DNA reads TGCAGCGTTGCAATCAGGGCGAACACCGGGGAGCTGTTTTTT.

This clonotype came up a few times. The V and J genes are TRBV5-5 and TRBJ2-5; D is ambiguous. Trimming shortened V by 2 bases and J by 1 base, and 12 bases separated the two germline ends. Per the germline V gene, CDR1 is SGHKS and CDR2 is YYEKEE (reference sequence). This CDR3 is built from 15 residues. The CDR3 loop reads CASSFLRLPQETQYF. In DNA, the CDR3 is TGTGCCAGCAGCTTCCTTCGCCTCCCCCAAGAGACCCAGTACTTC.